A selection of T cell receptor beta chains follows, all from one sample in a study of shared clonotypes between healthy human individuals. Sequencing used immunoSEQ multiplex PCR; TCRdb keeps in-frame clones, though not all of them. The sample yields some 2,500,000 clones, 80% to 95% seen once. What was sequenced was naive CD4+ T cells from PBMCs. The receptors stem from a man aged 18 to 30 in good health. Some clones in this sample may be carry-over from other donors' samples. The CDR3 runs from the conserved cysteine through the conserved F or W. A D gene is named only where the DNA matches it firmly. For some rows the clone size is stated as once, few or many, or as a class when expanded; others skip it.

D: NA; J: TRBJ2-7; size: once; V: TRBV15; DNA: TGTGCCACCAGCAGAGATAGGGCGGCCAACGAGCAGTACTTC; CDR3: CATSRDRAANEQYF
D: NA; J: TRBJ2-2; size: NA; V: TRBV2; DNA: TGTGCCAGCAGTGAAGATCTGCTCCATTGGGACACCGGGGAGCTGTTTTTT; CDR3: CASSEDLLHWDTGELFF
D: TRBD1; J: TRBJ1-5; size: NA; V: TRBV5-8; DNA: TGTGCCAGCAGCCAAGGGACAGGGGAGTTGCCCCAGCATTTT; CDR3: CASSQGTGELPQHF
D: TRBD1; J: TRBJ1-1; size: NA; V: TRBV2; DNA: TGTGCCAGCAGTGCGGAGACAGGGTGGGACACTGAAGCTTTCTTT; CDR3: CASSAETGWDTEAFF
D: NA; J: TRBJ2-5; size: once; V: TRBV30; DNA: TGTGCCTGGAGTGTAATTAGCGTTGGGGAGACCCAGTACTTC; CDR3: CAWSVISVGETQYF
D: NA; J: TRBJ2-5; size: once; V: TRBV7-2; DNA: TGTGCCAGCAGTTCGACCCCGGAGTACGAGACCCAGTACTTC; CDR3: CASSSTPEYETQYF
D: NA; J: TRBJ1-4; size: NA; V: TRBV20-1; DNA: TGCAGTGCTAGATTTCGAGAAAAACTGTTTTTT; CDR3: CSARFREKLFF
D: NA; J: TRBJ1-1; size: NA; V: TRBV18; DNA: TGTGCCAGCTCTCCAGGGGCCCCGAACACTGAAGCTTTCTTT; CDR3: CASSPGAPNTEAFF
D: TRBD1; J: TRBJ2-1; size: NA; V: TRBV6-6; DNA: TGTGCCAGCAGTTTGGACAGGGGAAGTGGGAATGAGCAGTTCTTC; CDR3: CASSLDRGSGNEQFF
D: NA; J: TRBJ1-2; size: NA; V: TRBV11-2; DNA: TGTGCCAGCCGCAGACTCGGGTCCTATGGCTACACCTTC; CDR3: CASRRLGSYGYTF
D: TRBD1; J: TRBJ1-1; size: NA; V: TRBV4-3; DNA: TGCGCCAGCAGCCGCCGGACAGGGAACTCTGAAGCTTTCTTT; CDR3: CASSRRTGNSEAFF
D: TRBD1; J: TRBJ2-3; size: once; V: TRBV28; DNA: TGTGCCAGCTTGCCGGGACAGGGAACAGATACGCAGTATTTT; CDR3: CASLPGQGTDTQYF
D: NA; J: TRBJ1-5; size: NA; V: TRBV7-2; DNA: TGTGCCAGCAGCTTAGTAGTGGCCCCCAATCAGCCCCAGCATTTT; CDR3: CASSLVVAPNQPQHF
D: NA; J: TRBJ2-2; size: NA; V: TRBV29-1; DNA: TGCAGCGTTGGTTGGGGGAGGAAGACCGGGGAGCTGTTTTTT; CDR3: CSVGWGRKTGELFF
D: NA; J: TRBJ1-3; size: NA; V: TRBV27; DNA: TGTGCCAGCAGGCCCGCAGGGCGCTCTGGAAACACCATATATTTT; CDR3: CASRPAGRSGNTIYF
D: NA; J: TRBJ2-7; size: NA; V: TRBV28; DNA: TGTGCCAGCAGTTTCATGGGCCAGGGCCACGAGCAGTACTTC; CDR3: CASSFMGQGHEQYF
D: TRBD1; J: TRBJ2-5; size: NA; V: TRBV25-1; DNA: TGTGCCAGCAGAGGGACAGGTCGAGAGACCCAGTACTTC; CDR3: CASRGTGRETQYF
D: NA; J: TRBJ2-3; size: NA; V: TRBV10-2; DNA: TGCGCCGTCCTCAGGCAAGTCACAGATACGCAGTATTTT; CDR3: CAVLRQVTDTQYF
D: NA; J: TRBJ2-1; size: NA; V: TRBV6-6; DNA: TGTGCCAGCAGTTACGTCGGCTCCAGCTACAATGAGCAGTTCTTC; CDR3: CASSYVGSSYNEQFF
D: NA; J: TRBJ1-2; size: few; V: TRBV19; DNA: TGTGCCAGTAGTATTAAAGGGCCTCCTAACTATGGCTACACCTTC; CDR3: CASSIKGPPNYGYTF
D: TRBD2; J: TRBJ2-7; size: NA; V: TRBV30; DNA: TGTGCCTGGGGCGGGGGAGGCTACGAGCAGTACTTC; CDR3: CAWGGGGYEQYF
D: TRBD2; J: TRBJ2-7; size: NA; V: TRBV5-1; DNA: TGCGCCAGCAGCTTGGGCCCACCTCGGGAGGGCCGCGAGCAGTACTTC; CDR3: CASSLGPPREGREQYF
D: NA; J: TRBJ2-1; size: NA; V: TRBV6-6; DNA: TGTGCCAGCAGCAAGTGGGAGCGCGACAATGAGCAGTTCTTC; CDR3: CASSKWERDNEQFF
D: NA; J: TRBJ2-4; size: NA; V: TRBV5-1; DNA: TGCGCCAGCAGCCCCGCAGTAGGCGGCGTAAACATTCAGTACTTC; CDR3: CASSPAVGGVNIQYF
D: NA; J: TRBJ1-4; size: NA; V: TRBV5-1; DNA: TGCGCCAGCAGCCAACTGGACGGTCCTAATGAAAAACTGTTTTTT; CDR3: CASSQLDGPNEKLFF
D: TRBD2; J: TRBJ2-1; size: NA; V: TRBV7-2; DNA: TGTGCCAGCACCTCAGCGGGAGTTAGCTACAATGAGCAGTTCTTC; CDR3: CASTSAGVSYNEQFF
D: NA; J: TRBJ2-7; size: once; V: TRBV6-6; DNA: TGTGCCAGCAGTTACGGGGGGATCTCCTACGAGCAGTACTTC; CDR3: CASSYGGISYEQYF
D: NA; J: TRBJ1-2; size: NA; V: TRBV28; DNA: TGTGCCAGCAGTCCCCGACTTGGGCAGGAGGGCTACACCTTC; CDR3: CASSPRLGQEGYTF
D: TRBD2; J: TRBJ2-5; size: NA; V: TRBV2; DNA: TGTGCCAGCGGTGGACTAGCGGAAGAGACCCAGTACTTC; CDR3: CASGGLAEETQYF
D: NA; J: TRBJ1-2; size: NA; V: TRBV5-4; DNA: TGTGCCAGCAGCTTTCGGCAGCGAGAGGGCTACACCTTC; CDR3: CASSFRQREGYTF
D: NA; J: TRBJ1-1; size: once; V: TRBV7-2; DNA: TGTGCCAGCAGCGGGGACATACAGAACACTGAAGCTTTCTTT; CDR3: CASSGDIQNTEAFF
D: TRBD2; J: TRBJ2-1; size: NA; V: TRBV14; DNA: TGTGCCAGCAGCCGTCTAGCGGGAGGGGGCTACAATGAGCAGTTCTTC; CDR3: CASSRLAGGGYNEQFF
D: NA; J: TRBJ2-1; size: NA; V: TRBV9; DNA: TGTGCCAGCAGCGTAGTAAGCGGCTCCTACAATGAGCAGTTCTTC; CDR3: CASSVVSGSYNEQFF
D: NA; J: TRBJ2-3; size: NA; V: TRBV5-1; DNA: TGCGCCAGCAGCTTGGACCGAGGCAGAGATACGCAGTATTTT; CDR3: CASSLDRGRDTQYF
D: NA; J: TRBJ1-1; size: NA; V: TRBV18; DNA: TGTGCCAGCTCACCACCGAACGGGGTTGAAGCTTTCTTT; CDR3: CASSPPNGVEAFF
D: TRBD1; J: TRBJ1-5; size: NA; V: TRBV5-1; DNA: TGCGCCAGCAGTACAGGGGAAAATCAGCCCCAGCATTTT; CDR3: CASSTGENQPQHF
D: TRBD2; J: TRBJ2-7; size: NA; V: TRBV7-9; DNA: TGTGCCAGCAGCCGACTAGCGGGGACCTACGAGCAGTACTTC; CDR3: CASSRLAGTYEQYF
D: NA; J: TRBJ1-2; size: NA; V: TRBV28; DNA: TGTGCCAGCAGCGTCCGGGTCGTGGATGGCTACACCTTC; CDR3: CASSVRVVDGYTF
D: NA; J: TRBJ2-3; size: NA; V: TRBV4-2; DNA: TGTGCCAGCAGCCAGGGGACCGACGGAATTAGCACAGATACGCAGTATTTT; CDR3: CASSQGTDGISTDTQYF
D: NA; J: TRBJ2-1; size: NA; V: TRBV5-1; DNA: TGCGCCAGCGCCCCATTGCCCTCCTACAATGAGCAGTTCTTC; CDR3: CASAPLPSYNEQFF
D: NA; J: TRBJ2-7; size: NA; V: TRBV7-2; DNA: TGTGCCAGCAGCTTAGGAGCGCGATCCTACGAGCAGTACTTC; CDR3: CASSLGARSYEQYF
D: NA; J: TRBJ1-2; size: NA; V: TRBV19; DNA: TGTGCCAGTAGTATCGGCCAGGCTACTAACTATGGCTACACCTTC; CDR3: CASSIGQATNYGYTF